The subject of this entry is one T cell receptor beta chain. The sample originates from a study of blood T cell repertoires in COVID-19. Study background: Donors in the United States, Italy and Spain gave samples during acute or convalescent COVID-19. From T cells, B-cell-depleted T cells, or PBMCs came the material, which was cDNA or gDNA.

This CDR3 spans 14 amino acids. Between the trimmed V and J ends, which lost 2 bases and 3 bases, there was a span of 8 bases. Per the germline V gene, CDR1 is SGHTA and CDR2 is FQGTGA. Original methodology: Researchers report that nucleated cell counts were estimated from reference gene primer amplification. Assay used: immunoSEQ multiplex PCR; TCRdb lists only in-frame clones, some missing. D and trimming were read from the DNA, whereas the V and J calls and clone size are those reported in that table. Of around 100,000 clones listed, 70% to 90% are singletons. The clonotype comes from a woman aged 70-85 years who had recovered from COVID-19. The sample was peripheral blood. This chain uses TRBV7-3 with TRBJ2-1; D unresolved. CDR3 amino acids: CASSLYPSYNEQFF. The CDR3 bases are TGTGCCAGCAGCTTATATCCTAGCTACAATGAGCAGTTCTTC.